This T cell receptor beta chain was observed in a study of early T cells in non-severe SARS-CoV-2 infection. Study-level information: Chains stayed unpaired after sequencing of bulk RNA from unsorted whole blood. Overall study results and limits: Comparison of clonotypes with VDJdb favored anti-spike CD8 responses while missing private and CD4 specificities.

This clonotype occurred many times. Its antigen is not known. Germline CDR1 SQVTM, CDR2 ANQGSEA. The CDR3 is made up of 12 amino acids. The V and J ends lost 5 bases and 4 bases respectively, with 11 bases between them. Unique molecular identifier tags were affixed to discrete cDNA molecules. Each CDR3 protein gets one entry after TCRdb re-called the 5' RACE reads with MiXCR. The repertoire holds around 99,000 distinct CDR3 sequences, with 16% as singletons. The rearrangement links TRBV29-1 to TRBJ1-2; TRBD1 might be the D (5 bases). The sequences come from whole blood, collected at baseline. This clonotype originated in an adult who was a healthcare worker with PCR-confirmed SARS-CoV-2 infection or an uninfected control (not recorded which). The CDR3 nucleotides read TGCAGCGTTCAGGGATCGAGCTATGGCTACACCTTC. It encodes CSVQGSSYGYTF.